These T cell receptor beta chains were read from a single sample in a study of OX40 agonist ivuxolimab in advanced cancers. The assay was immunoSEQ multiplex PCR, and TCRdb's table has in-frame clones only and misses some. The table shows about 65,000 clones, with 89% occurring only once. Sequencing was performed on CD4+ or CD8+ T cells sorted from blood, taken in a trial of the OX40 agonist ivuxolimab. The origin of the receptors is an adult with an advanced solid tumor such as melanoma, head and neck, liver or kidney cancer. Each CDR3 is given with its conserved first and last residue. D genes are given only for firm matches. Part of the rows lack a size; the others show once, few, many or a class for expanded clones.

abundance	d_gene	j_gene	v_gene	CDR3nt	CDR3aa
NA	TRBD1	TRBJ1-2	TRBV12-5	TGTACTAGTGGTTACGGGACAGGGTTCTATGGCTACACCTTC	CTSGYGTGFYGYTF
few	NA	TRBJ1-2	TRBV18	TGTGCCAGCTCACCAGATGAAAGGGGCTACACCTTC	CASSPDERGYTF
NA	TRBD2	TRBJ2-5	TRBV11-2	TGTGCCAGCAGCCGACTAGCGGGGGGTCCCGGGGCCCAGTACTTC	CASSRLAGGPGAQYF
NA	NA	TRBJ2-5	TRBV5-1	TGCGCCAGCAGCTTAGGAAGCGTCCAAGAGACCCAGTACTTC	CASSLGSVQETQYF
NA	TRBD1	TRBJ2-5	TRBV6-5	TGTGCCAGCAGCTTGGACAGGATCCAAGAGACCCAGTACTTC	CASSLDRIQETQYF
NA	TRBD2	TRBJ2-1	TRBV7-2	TGTGCCAGCAGCCCGGGCCGGGGGGGCGAGCAGTTCTTC	CASSPGRGGEQFF
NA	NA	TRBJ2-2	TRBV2	TGTGCCAGCAGTGTGGGAGGATCGAACACCGGGGAGCTGTTTTTT	CASSVGGSNTGELFF
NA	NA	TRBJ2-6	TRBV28	TGTGCCAGCCGAGAGGGGGCCAACGTCCTGACTTTC	CASREGANVLTF
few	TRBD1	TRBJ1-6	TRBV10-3	TGTGCCATCAGACGGTCTGAAGGGACAGGGGGTTCACCCCTCCACTTT	CAIRRSEGTGGSPLHF
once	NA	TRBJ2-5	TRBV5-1	TGCGCCAGCAGCTTGTCCGGAGGCGAGACCCAGTACTTC	CASSLSGGETQYF
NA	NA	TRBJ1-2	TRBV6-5	TGTGCCAGCAACCTGGGTGGCTACACCTTC	CASNLGGYTF
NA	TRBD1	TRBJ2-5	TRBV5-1	TGCGCCAGCAGCTTGGCTGGACAGGGTGGGGAGACCCAGTACTTC	CASSLAGQGGETQYF
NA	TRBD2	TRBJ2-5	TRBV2	TGTGCCAGCATCGGACTAGCGGGGGGCCCGAAAGAGACCCAGTACTTC	CASIGLAGGPKETQYF
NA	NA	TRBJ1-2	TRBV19	TGTGCCAGTAGTATAGCCGGGGGCTACACCTTC	CASSIAGGYTF
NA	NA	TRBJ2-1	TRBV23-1	TGCGCCAGCACCAACAGGTTATACAATGAGCAGTTCTTC	CASTNRLYNEQFF
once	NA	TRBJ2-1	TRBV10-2	TGCGCCAGCAGTGAGGGACTCACCTACAATGAGCAGTTCTTC	CASSEGLTYNEQFF
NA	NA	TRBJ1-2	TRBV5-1	TGCGCCAGCATTTCACGGATGGGTGGCTACACCTTC	CASISRMGGYTF
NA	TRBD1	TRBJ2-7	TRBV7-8	TGTGCCAGCAGCTTAGCCGTACCGGGACAGGGCTACGAGCAGTACTTC	CASSLAVPGQGYEQYF
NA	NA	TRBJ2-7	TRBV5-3	TGTGCCAGAAGCCCAACCCTCCCTGACAGCTCCTACGAGCAGTACTTC	CARSPTLPDSSYEQYF
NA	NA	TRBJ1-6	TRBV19	TGTGCCAGTAGTTCGGCTCTGAGCTCCTATAATTCACCCCTCCACTTT	CASSSALSSYNSPLHF
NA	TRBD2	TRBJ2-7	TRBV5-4	TGTGCCAGCAGCTCTAGCGGGGGATACTACGAGCAGTACTTC	CASSSSGGYYEQYF
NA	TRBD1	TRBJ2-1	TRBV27	TGTGCCAGCAGTTTCGGTGACAGGGGGCTCCCTCGCTACAATGAGCAGTTCTTC	CASSFGDRGLPRYNEQFF
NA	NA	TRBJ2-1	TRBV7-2	TGTGCCAGCAGCTTTGGCCCTAGCATTGAGCAGTTCTTC	CASSFGPSIEQFF
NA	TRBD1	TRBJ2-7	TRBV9	TGTGCCAGCAGCGACAACCCGTCCGGGACAGGGGAAACCTACGAGCAGTACTTC	CASSDNPSGTGETYEQYF
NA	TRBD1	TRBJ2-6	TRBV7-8	TGTGCCAGCAGCTTACGGACAGGGGCTTACTCTGGGGCCAACGTCCTGACTTTC	CASSLRTGAYSGANVLTF
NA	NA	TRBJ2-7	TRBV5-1	TGCGCCAGCAGCTTGGACCGGGACGAGCAGTACTTC	CASSLDRDEQYF
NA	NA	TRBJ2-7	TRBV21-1	TGTGCCAGCAGCAAAGGCGGGGAGATCAGCAACGAGCAGTACTTC	CASSKGGEISNEQYF
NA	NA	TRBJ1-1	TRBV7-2	TGTGCCAGCAGCTTAGCTGGTCAGAACACTGAAGCTTTCTTT	CASSLAGQNTEAFF
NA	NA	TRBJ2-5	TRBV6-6	TGTGCCAGCAGTTACTCTGGCCGGGGTGAGACCCAGTACTTC	CASSYSGRGETQYF
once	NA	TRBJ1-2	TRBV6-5	TGTGCCAGCAGTGACCAGGGATCTAACTATGGCTACACCTTC	CASSDQGSNYGYTF
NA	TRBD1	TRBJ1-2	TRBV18	TGTGCCAGCTCACCACCGGGACAGGGGTTTTATGGCTACACCTTC	CASSPPGQGFYGYTF
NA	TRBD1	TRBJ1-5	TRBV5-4	TGTGCCAGCAGCTTGGATGGGACAGGGGTGAAGCCCCAGCATTTT	CASSLDGTGVKPQHF
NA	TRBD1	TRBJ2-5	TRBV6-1	TGTGCCAGCAGTGTAGCCTCCGGGACAGGGGGCGCGGAGACCCAGTACTTC	CASSVASGTGGAETQYF
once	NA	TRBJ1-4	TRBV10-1	TGCGCCAGCAGTGAGGACTTATCTCGCGAAAAACTGTTTTTT	CASSEDLSREKLFF
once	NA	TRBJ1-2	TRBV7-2	TGTGCCAGCAGCTTTGAACGGTTTAATGGCTACACCTTC	CASSFERFNGYTF
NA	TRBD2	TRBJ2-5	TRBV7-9	TGTGCCAGCACCTTGTACGGGGGGGCGGAAGAGACCCAGTACTTC	CASTLYGGAEETQYF
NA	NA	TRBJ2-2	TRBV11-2	TGTGCCAGCAGCTTAGCCTCACACAGGAACACCGGGGAGCTGTTTTTT	CASSLASHRNTGELFF
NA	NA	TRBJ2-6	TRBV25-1	TGTGCCAGCAGTCATTTAAAAGAACTACAAAGTCGGGCCAACGTCCTGACTTTC	CASSHLKELQSRANVLTF
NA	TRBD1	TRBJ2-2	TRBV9	TGTGCCAGCAGACGGACAGGGACCGGGGAGCTGTTTTTT	CASRRTGTGELFF
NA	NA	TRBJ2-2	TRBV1	TGCACCAGCAGCCAAGGCCTCATTGGAACCGGGGAGCTGTTTTTT	CTSSQGLIGTGELFF
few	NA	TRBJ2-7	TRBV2	TGTGCCAGCAGTGAAGGGGCCCTCCTCTACGAGCAGTACTTC	CASSEGALLYEQYF
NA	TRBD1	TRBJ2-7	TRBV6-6	TGTGCCAGCAGTTCCCGGGACAGGGTTAACCACGAGCAGTACTTC	CASSSRDRVNHEQYF
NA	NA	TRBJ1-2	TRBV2	TGTGCCAGCAGTGAAGATGGGGGTACCTATGGCTACACCTTC	CASSEDGGTYGYTF
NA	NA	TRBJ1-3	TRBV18	TGTGCCAGCTCACGGCAGGCTGCTGGAAACACCATATATTTT	CASSRQAAGNTIYF
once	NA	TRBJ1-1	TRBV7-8	TGTGCCAGCAGCTTAGAACCCTTCCCGGGGGTGAACACTGAAGCTTTCTTT	CASSLEPFPGVNTEAFF
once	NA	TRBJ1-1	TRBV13	TGTGCCAGCAGCGCGCTCCTAAAGAACACTGAAGCTTTCTTT	CASSALLKNTEAFF
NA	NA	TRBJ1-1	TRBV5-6	TGTGCCAGCAGCTCTTCGGCAGGTGAAGCTTTCTTT	CASSSSAGEAFF
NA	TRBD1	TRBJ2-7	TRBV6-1	TGTGCCAGCACCGGACAGGGGGCGAGCTCCTACGAGCAGTACTTC	CASTGQGASSYEQYF
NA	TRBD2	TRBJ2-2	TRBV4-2	TGTGCCAGCAGCCCTCTTCTGCAGCGGGGGGGGGCCGGGGAGCTGTTTTTT	CASSPLLQRGGAGELFF
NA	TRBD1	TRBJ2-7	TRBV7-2	TGTGCCAGCAGCTTAGACCGGGACAGCTCCTACGAGCAGTACTTC	CASSLDRDSSYEQYF
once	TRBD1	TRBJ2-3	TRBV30	TGTGCCTGGATGGGACAGGGGGTAGGCACAGATACGCAGTATTTT	CAWMGQGVGTDTQYF
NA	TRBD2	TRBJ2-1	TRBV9	TGTGCCAGCAGCGTAGCGGGGGGTTCTACGAATGAGCAGTTCTTC	CASSVAGGSTNEQFF
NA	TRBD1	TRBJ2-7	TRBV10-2	TGCGCCAGCAAGGACAGGGTGGCGTACGAGCAGTACTTC	CASKDRVAYEQYF
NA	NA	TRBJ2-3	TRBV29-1	TGCAGCGTTGAAGTGGTAAGGGGGGTCCGGACAGATACGCAGTATTTT	CSVEVVRGVRTDTQYF
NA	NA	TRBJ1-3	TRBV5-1	TGCGCCAGCAGCTTGGACGGTCCCTCTGGAAACACCATATATTTT	CASSLDGPSGNTIYF